The clone carrying this T cell receptor beta chain was detected once. The V and J ends lost 8 bases and 10 bases respectively, with 21 bases between them. Per germline, CDR1 SGHDT and CDR2 YYEEEE. The CDR3 length is 13 residues. This entry comes from a study of T-cell reconstitution after alpha-beta-depleted transplantation in children. Researchers prepared the TCRbeta library using unique molecular identifiers, the study reports. TCRdb independently ran MiXCR on the PCR reads; one entry per CDR3 protein. This sample yields 350,000 to 400,000 distinct CDR3 sequences, of which roughly 13% are seen a single time; around 4.5% belongs to the top ten.

The sample was PBMCs, taken from the stem cell graft. The gene calls are TRBV5-6 and TRBJ2-5; either TRBD1 or TRBD2 may fit D (5 bases each). The TCR originated in a human donor who donated a stem cell graft to a child with Fanconi anemia. The CDR3 DNA reads TGTGCCAGGGGCCCCGGGTTGGGGGTGGACCAGTACTTC. Its translation: CARGPGLGVDQYF.